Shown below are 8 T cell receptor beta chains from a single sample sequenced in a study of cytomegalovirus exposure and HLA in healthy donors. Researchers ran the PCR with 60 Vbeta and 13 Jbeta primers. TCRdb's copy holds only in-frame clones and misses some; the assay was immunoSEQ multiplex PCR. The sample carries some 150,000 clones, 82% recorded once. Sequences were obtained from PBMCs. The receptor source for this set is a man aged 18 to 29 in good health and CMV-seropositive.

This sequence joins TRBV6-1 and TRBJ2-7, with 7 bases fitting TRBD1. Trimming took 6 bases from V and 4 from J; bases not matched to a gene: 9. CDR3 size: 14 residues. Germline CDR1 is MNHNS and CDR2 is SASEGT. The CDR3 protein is CASRTGTESYEQYF. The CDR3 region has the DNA TGTGCCAGCAGGACCGGGACAGAGAGTTACGAGCAGTACTTC.

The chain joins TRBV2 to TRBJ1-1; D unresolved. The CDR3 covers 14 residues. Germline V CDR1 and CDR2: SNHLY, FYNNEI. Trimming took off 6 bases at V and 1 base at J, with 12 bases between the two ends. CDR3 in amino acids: CASRRSNGNTEAFF. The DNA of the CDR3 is TGTGCCAGCAGAAGGAGCAATGGGAACACTGAAGCTTTCTTT.

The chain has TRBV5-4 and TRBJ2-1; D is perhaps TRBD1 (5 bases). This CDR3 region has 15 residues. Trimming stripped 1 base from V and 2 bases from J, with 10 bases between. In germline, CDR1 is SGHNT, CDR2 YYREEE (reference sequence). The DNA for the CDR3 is TGTGCCAGCAGCTTGTCAGGGAAACCCTACAATGAGCAGTTCTTC. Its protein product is CASSLSGKPYNEQFF.

The CDR3 DNA is TGTGCCAGTAAGGGGGAGGGAGGAGGAGAAAAACTGTTTTTT. Its protein is CASKGEGGGEKLFF. The chain couples TRBV19 to TRBJ1-4; possibly TRBD1 for D (6 bases). V was trimmed by 7 bases and J by 8 bases, leaving 17 bases between them. The CDR3 has 14 amino acids. The germline CDR1 and CDR2 sequences are LNHDA and SQIVND (reference sequence).

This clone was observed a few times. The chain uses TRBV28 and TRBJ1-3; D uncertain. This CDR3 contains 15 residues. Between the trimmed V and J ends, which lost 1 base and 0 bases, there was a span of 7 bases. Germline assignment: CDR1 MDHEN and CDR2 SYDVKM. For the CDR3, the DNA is TGTGCCAGCAGTTTATTTGAGAGCTCTGGAAACACCATATATTTT. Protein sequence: CASSLFESSGNTIYF.

The CDR3 nucleotides read TGCGCCAGCGGCCCCGAAACAGGGAAGTCCGGGGAGCTGTTTTTT. This codes for CASGPETGKSGELFF. This chain links TRBV4-1 with TRBJ2-2; maybe TRBD1 (6 bases). V lost 8 bases and J lost 6, with 19 bases in between. CDR3 size: 15 residues. Looked up from germline, CDR1 is MGHRA and CDR2 is YSYEKL.

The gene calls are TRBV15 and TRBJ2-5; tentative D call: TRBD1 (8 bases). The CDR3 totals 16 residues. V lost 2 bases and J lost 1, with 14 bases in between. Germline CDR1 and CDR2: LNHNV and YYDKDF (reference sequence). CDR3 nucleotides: TGTGCCACCAGCAGAAACAGGGGGGGGGTCCAAGAGACCCAGTACTTC. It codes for CATSRNRGGVQETQYF.

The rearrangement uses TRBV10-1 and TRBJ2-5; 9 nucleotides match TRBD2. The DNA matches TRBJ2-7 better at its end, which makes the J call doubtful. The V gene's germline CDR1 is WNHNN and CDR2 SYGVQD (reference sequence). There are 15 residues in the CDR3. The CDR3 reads CASSEGGIAGAEQYF. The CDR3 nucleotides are TGCGCCAGCAGTGAAGGGGGAATAGCGGGAGCCGAGCAGTACTTC.